This T cell receptor beta chain was profiled in a study of cytomegalovirus exposure and HLA in healthy donors. Study-level results: By a later analysis, the bulk of CMV-associated TCR beta chains appeared HLA-restricted.

The PCR had 60 Vbeta and 13 Jbeta primers. TCRdb's table, derived via immunoSEQ multiplex PCR, lists solely in-frame clones and lacks some. The sample has approximately 110,000 clones; approximately 80% are singletons. For this clone: The antigen remains unidentified.

Trimming cost V 0 bases and J 3 bases; bases outside gene matches: 1. The CDR3 spans 15 residues. Germline lookup yields CDR1 LGHNA and CDR2 YSLEER. This receptor was taken from a man younger than 45 in good health and CMV-seronegative. The chain combines TRBV4-3 with TRBJ1-3; TRBD1 agrees at 8 bases. The sequenced material came from PBMCs. CDR3 in DNA: TGCGCCAGCAGCCAAGACGGACAGGGTGGAAACACCATATATTTT. This codes for CASSQDGQGGNTIYF.